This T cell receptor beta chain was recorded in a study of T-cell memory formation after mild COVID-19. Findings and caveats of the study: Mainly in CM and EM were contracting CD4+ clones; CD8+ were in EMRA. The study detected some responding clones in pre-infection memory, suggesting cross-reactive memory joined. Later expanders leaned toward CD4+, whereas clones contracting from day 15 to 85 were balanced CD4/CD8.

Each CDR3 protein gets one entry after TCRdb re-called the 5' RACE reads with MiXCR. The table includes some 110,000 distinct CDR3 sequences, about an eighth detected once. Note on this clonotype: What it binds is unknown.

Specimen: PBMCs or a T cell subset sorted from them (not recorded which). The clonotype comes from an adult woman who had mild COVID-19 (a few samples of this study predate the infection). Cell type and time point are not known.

This CDR3 reads CASGLGDEQYF. In DNA form, the CDR3 reads TGTGCCAGCGGATTAGGGGACGAGCAGTACTTC. V gene TRBV5-6 combines with J gene TRBJ2-7, with a weak D call TRBD1 (5 bases). The CDR3 consists of 11 residues. Deletions cut 7 bases from V and 5 bases from J, with 10 bases between. Germline V CDR1 and CDR2: SGHDT, YYEEEE.